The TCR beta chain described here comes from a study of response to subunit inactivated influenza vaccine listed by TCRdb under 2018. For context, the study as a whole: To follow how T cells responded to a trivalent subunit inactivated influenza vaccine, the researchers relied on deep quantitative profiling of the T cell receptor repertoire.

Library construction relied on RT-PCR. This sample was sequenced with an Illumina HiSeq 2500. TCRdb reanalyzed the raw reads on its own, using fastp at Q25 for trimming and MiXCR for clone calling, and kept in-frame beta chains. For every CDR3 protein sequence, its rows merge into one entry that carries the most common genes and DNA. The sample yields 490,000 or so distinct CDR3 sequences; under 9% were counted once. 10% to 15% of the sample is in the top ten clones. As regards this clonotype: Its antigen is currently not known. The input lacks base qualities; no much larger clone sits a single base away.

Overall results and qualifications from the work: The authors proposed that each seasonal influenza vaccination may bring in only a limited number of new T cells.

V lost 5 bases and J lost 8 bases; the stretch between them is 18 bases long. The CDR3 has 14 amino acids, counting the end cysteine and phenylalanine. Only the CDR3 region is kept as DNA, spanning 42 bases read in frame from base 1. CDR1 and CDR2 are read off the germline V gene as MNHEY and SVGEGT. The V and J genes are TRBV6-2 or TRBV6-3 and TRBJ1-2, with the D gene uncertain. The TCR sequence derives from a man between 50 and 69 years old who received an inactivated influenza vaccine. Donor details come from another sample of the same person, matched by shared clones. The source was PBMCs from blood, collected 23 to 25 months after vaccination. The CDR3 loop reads CASSGRRHEVGYTF. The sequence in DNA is TGTGCCAGCAGTGGGAGACGCCACGAAGTCGGCTACACCTTC.